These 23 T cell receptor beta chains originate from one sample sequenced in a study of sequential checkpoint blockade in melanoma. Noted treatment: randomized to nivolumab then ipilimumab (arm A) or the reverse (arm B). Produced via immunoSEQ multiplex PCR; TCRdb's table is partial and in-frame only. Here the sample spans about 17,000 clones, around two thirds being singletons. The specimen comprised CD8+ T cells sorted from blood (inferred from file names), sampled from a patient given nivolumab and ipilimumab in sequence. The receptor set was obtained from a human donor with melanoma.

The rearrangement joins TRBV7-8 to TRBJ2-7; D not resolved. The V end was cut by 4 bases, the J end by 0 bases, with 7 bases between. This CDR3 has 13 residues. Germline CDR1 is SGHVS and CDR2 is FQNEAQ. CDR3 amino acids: CASSSLSSYEQYF. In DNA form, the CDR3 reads TGTGCCAGCAGCTCCCTAAGCTCCTACGAGCAGTACTTC.

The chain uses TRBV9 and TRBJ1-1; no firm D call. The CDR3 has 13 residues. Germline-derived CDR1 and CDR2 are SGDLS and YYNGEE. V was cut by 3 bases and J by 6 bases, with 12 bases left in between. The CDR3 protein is CASSAPRSSEAFF. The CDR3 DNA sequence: TGTGCCAGCAGCGCACCGAGGTCTTCTGAAGCTTTCTTT.

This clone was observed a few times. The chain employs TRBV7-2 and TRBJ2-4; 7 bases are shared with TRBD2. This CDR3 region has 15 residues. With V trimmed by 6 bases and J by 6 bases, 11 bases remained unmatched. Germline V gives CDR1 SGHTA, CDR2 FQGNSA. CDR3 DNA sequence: TGTGCCAGCAGGCACTCCGGGAGGACTACAAACATTCAGTACTTC. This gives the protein CASRHSGRTTNIQYF.

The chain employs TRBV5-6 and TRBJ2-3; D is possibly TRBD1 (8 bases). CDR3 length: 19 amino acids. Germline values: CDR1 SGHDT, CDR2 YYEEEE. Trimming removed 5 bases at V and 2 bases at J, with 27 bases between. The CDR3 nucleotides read TGTGCCAGCAGTCCTGGACAGGGAAGATACGGGGGGCCCACAGATACGCAGTATTTT. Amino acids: CASSPGQGRYGGPTDTQYF.

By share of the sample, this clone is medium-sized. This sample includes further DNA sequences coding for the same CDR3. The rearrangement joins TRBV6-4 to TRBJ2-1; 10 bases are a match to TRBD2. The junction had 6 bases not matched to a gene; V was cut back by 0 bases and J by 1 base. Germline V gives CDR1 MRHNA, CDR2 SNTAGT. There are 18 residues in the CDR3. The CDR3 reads CASSDSLNSGGSYNEQFF. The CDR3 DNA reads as TGTGCCAGCAGTGACTCGTTGAATAGCGGGGGGTCCTACAATGAGCAGTTCTTC.

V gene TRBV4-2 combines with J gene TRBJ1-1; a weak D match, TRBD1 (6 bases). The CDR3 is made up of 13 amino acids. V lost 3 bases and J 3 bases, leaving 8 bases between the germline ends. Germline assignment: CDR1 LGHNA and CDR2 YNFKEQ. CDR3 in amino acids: CASSQNRDTEAFF. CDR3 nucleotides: TGTGCCAGCAGCCAGAACAGGGACACTGAAGCTTTCTTT.

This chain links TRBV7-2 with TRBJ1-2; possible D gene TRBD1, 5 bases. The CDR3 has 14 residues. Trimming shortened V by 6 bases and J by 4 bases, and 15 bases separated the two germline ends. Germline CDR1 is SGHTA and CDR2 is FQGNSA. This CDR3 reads CASSTDTGLYGYTF. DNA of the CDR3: TGTGCCAGCAGTACTGACACAGGCCTCTATGGCTACACCTTC.

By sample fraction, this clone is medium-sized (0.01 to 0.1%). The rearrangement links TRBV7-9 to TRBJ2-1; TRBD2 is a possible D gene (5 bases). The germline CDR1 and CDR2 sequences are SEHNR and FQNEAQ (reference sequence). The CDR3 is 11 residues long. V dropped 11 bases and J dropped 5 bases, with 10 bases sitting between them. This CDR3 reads CALMEDNEQFF. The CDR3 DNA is TGTGCCCTGATGGAGGACAATGAGCAGTTCTTC.

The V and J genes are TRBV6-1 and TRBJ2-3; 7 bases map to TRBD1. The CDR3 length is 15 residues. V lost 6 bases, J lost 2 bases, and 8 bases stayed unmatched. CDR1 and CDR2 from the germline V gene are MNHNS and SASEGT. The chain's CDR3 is CASSPGQDNTDTQYF. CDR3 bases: TGTGCCAGCAGCCCCGGACAGGATAACACAGATACGCAGTATTTT.

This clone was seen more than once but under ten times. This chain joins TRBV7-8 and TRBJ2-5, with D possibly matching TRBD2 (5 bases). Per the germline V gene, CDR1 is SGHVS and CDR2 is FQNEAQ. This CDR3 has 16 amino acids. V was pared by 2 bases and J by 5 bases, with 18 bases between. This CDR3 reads CASSLNGRGLRETQYF. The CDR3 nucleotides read TGTGCCAGCAGCTTAAATGGGCGCGGGCTCCGGGAGACCCAGTACTTC.

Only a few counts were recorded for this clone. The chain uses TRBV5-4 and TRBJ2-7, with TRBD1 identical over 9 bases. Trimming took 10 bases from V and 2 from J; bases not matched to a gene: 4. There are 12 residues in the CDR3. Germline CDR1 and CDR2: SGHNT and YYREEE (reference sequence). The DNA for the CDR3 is TGTGCCGTGACAGGGGGAACCTACGAGCAGTACTTC. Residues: CAVTGGTYEQYF.

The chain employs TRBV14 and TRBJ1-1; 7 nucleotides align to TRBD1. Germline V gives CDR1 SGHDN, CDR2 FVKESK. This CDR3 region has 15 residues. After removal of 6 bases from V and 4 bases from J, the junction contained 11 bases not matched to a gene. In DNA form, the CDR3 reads TGTGCCAGCAGTTCGACTCGACAGGGCGGCACTGAAGCTTTCTTT. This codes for CASSSTRQGGTEAFF.

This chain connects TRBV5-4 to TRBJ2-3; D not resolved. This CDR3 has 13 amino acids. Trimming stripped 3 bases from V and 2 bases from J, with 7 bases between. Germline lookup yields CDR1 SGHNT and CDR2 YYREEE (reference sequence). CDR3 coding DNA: TGTGCCAGCAGCTGGCATGCCACAGATACGCAGTATTTT. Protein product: CASSWHATDTQYF.

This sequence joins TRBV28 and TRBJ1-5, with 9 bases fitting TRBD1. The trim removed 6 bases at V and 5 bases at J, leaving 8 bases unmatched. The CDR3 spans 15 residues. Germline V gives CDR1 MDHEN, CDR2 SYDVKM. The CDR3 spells CASRPTGGLYQPQHF. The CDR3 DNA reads TGTGCCAGCAGACCGACAGGGGGGCTTTATCAGCCCCAGCATTTT.

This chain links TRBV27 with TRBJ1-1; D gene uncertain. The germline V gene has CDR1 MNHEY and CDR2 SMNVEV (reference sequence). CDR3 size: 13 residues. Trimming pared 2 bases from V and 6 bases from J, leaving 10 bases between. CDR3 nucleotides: TGTGCCAGCAGTTTAGGCCCGCTTGCTGAAGCTTTCTTT. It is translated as CASSLGPLAEAFF.

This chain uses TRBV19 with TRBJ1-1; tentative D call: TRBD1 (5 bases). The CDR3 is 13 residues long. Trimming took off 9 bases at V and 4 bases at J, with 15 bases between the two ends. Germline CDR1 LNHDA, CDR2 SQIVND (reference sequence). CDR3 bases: TGTGCCAGCAAGGACCGCGGGGGCACTGAAGCTTTCTTT. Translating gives CASKDRGGTEAFF. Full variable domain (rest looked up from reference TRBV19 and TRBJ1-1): DGGITQSPKYLFRKEGQNVTLSCEQNLNHDAMYWYRQDPGQGLRLIYYSQIVNDFQKGDIAEGYSVSREKKESFPLTVTSAQKNPTAFYLCASKDRGGTEAFFGQGTRLTVV.

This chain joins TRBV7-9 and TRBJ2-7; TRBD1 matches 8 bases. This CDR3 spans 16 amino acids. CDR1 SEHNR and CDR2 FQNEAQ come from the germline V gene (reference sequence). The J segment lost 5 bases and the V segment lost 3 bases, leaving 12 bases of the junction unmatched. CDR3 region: CASSLTRGQLLDEQYF. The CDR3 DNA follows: TGTGCCAGCAGCTTGACCAGGGGGCAGTTGTTAGACGAGCAGTACTTC.

DNA for the CDR3: TGTGCCAGCAGCGTGCACGGGACAGGGCCAATGAACACTGAAGCTTTCTTT. This sequence encodes CASSVHGTGPMNTEAFF. V and J are TRBV9 and TRBJ1-1; 9 bases match TRBD1. CDR3 length equals 17 residues. J gave up 0 bases and V 2 bases, and 8 bases lay outside the gene matches. Germline V lookup: CDR1 SGDLS, CDR2 YYNGEE.

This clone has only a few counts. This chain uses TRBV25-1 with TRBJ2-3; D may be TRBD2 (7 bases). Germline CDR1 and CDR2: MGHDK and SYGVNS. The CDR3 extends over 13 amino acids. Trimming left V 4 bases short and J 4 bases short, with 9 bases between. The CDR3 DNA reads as TGTGCCAGCAGTGTAGGGGGGGCAGATACGCAGTATTTT. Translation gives CASSVGGADTQYF. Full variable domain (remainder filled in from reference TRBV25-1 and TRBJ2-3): EADIYQTPRYLVIGTGKKITLECSQTMGHDKMYWYQQDPGMELHLIHYSYGVNSTEKGDLSSESTVSRIRTEHFPLTLESARPSHTSQYLCASSVGGADTQYFGPGTRLTVL.

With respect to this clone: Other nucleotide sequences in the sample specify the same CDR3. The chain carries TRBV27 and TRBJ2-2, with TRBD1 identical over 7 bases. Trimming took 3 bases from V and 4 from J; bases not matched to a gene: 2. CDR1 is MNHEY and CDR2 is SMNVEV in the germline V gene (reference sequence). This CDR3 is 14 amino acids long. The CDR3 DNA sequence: TGTGCCAGCAGTTTGTCAGGGGGCACCGGGGAGCTGTTTTTT. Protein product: CASSLSGGTGELFF.

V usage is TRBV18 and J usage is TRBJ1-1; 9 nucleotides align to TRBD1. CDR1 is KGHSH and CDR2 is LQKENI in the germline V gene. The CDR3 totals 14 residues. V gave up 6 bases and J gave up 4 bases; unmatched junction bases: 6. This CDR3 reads CASSQQGATTEAFF. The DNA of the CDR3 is TGTGCCAGCTCGCAACAGGGGGCCACCACTGAAGCTTTCTTT.

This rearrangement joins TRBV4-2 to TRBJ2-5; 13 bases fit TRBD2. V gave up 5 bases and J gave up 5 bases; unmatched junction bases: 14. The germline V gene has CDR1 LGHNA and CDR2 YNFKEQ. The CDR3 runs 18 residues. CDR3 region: CASSKRTSGGLERETQYF. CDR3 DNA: TGTGCCAGCAGCAAAAGGACTAGCGGGGGTCTTGAGAGGGAGACCCAGTACTTC.

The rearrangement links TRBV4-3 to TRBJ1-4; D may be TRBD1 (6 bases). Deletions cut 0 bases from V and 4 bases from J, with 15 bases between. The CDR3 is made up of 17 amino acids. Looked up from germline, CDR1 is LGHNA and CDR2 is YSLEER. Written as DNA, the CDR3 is TGCGCCAGCAGCCAAGATGCAGGGGTAGTGGGTAATGAAAAACTGTTTTTT. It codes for CASSQDAGVVGNEKLFF.